This is a list of T cell receptor beta chains from one sample in a study of T-cell memory formation after mild COVID-19. A single record per CDR3 protein comes from TCRdb applying MiXCR to the 5' RACE reads. The repertoire includes about 250,000 distinct CDR3 sequences, less than 20% of them detected once, and approximately 2.1% sits in the top ten. The specimen sequenced was PBMCs or a T cell subset sorted from them (not recorded which). Every receptor here comes from an adult woman who had mild COVID-19 (a few samples of this study predate the infection). Cell type and time point are not known. The CDR3 runs from the conserved cysteine through the conserved F or W. D genes are given only for firm matches. Clone size is shown for a subset of rows, as once, few, many or a class of expanded clone.

>many|TRBV5-1|TRBD2|TRBJ2-3|17
CASSLAGTSGSTDTQYF
TGCGCCAGCAGCTTGGCCGGGACTAGCGGGAGCACAGATACGCAGTATTTT
>-|TRBV2|TRBD2|TRBJ2-1|15
CASSLGGREGDEQFF
TGTGCCAGCAGTCTCGGTGGGCGGGAGGGCGATGAGCAGTTCTTC
>-|TRBV18|TRBD1|TRBJ2-3|16
CASSPPSGQRTDTQYF
TGTGCCAGCTCACCACCGTCGGGACAGCGCACAGATACGCAGTATTTT
>-|TRBV28|-|TRBJ1-1|15
CASSPPGPKNTEAFF
TGTGCCAGCTCACCCCCCGGACCGAAGAACACTGAAGCTTTCTTT
>few|TRBV4-1|-|TRBJ2-3|16
CASSQGPTGGTDTQYF
TGCGCCAGCAGCCAAGGTCCGACGGGGGGCACAGATACGCAGTATTTT
>-|TRBV3-1|-|TRBJ2-1|16
CASSQDSLSSYNEQFF
TGTGCCAGCAGCCAAGATTCGTTGAGCTCCTACAATGAGCAGTTCTTC
>-|TRBV29-1|-|TRBJ2-7|13
CSYARIDGYEQYF
TGCAGCTACGCAAGGATCGACGGGTACGAGCAGTACTTC
>few|TRBV21-1|-|TRBJ1-1|10
CASSRTGGFF
TGTGCCAGCAGTAGGACAGGGGGCTTCTTT
>many|TRBV18|TRBD1|TRBJ1-2|15
CASSPGQGALYGYTF
TGTGCCAGCTCCCCGGGACAGGGGGCCCTCTATGGCTACACCTTC
>few|TRBV11-3|-|TRBJ2-7|12
CASSPDLYEQYF
TGTGCCAGCAGCCCGGACCTCTACGAGCAGTACTTC
>once|TRBV29-1|TRBD1|TRBJ1-2|12
CSVEGTAYGYTF
TGCAGCGTGGAGGGGACAGCTTATGGCTACACCTTC
>few|TRBV7-2|-|TRBJ1-4|15
CASSLDQNNNEKLFF
TGTGCCAGCAGCTTAGACCAGAACAATAATGAAAAACTGTTTTTT
>-|TRBV20-1|-|TRBJ2-7|16
CSAEWRVRGIGYEQYF
TGCAGTGCTGAATGGAGGGTCCGGGGAATAGGCTACGAGCAGTACTTC